This passage covers 3 T cell receptor beta chains from one sample sequenced in a study of identical twins. TCRdb reprocessed the 5' RACE reads with MiXCR, giving one entry per CDR3 protein. The sample contains under 250,000 distinct CDR3 sequences, roughly 13% of which appear only once. The data also belong to a second study, concerning yellow fever vaccine responses in identical twins.

The sequencing sample was made of memory (CD45RO+) T cells sorted from blood. The source of these receptors is a woman aged 18-29 years in good health.

This clonotype was seen a few times. The chain combines TRBV19 with TRBJ1-6; TRBD1 is a possible D gene (6 bases). The CDR3 is 13 amino acids. The ends were cut back, 5 bases at V and 8 bases at J, with 10 bases in the middle. Germline CDR1 reads LNHDA; CDR2 reads SQIVND (reference sequence). Written as DNA, the CDR3 is TGTGCCAGTAGTCCAAGACAGGATTCACCCCTCCACTTT. Translation gives CASSPRQDSPLHF.

Points on this clonotype: This may be a read error: a much more frequent sequence differs by one nucleotide. The chain couples TRBV12-3 or TRBV12-4 to TRBJ2-6; D perhaps matches TRBD1 (6 bases). This CDR3 has 18 amino acids. The V end lost 3 bases, the J end lost 0 bases, and 15 bases lay between the germline ends. CDR3 in DNA: TGTGCCAGCAGTTTCAACAGGGACCAAAGCTCTGGGGCCAACGTCCTGACTTTC. It translates to CASSFNRDQSSGANVLTF.

With respect to this clonotype: This may be a read error: a much more frequent sequence differs by one nucleotide. The J gene is TRBJ2-3, the V gene TRBV25-1; D not resolved. Germline values: CDR1 MGHDK, CDR2 SYGVNS. The CDR3 consists of 11 residues. Trimming cost V 6 bases and J 2 bases, with 3 bases left between them. This chain's CDR3 is CASRITDTQYF. For the CDR3, the DNA is TGTGCCAGCAGGATCACAGATACGCAGTATTTT.